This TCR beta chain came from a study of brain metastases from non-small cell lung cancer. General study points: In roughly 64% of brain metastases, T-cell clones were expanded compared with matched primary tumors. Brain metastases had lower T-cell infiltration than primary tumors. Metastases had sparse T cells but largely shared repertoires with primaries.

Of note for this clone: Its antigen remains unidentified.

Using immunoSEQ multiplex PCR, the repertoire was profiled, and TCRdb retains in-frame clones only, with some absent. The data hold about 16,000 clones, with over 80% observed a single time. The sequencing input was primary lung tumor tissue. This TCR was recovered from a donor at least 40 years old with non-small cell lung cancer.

The CDR3 loop is CASSLGDRAGNEQFF. The CDR3 DNA reads TGTGCCAGCAGCTTGGGTGACAGGGCCGGCAATGAGCAGTTCTTC. V usage is TRBV5-8 and J usage is TRBJ2-1, with 7 positions matching TRBD1. CDR1 SGHTS and CDR2 YDEGEE come from the germline V gene. The CDR3 runs 15 residues. V shed 0 bases, J shed 6 bases, and the junction held 6 bases outside the gene matches.